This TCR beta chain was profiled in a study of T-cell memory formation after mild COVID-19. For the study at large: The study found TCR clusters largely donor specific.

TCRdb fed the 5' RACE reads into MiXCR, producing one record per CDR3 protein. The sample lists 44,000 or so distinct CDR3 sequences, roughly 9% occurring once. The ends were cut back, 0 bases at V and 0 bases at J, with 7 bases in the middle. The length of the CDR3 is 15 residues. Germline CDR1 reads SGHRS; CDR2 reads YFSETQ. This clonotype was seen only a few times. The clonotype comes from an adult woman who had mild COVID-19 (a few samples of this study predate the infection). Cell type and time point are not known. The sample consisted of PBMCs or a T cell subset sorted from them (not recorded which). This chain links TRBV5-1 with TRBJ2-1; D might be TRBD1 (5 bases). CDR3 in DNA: TGCGCCAGCAGCTTGGGACAGCACTCCTACAATGAGCAGTTCTTC. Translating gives CASSLGQHSYNEQFF.